The 23 T cell receptor beta chains reported below all come from one sample, sequenced in a study of blood T cell repertoires in COVID-19. Profiling relied on immunoSEQ multiplex PCR, and the TCRdb table lists in-frame clones only, not all of them. The sample shows around 100,000 clones, roughly 87% of them seen only once. The material sequenced was peripheral blood. Every receptor here comes from an elderly woman in a cohort sampled during active COVID-19.

This rearrangement joins TRBV12-3 or TRBV12-4 to TRBJ2-7; D uncertain. V was trimmed by 5 bases and J by 3 bases, leaving 5 bases between them. The CDR3 sequence is 11 residues long. In DNA, the CDR3 is TGTGCCAGCAGTCCAAACTACGAGCAGTACTTC. As protein: CASSPNYEQYF.

The V gene is TRBV5-1, the J gene TRBJ1-5, with D possibly being TRBD1 (6 bases). V lost 2 bases to trimming and J lost 5 bases, with 11 bases between them. CDR1 SGHRS and CDR2 YFSETQ come from the germline V gene. The CDR3 extends over 14 amino acids. This chain's CDR3 is CASSLGTRDQPQHF. CDR3 DNA: TGCGCCAGCAGCTTAGGGACAAGGGATCAGCCCCAGCATTTT.

This chain connects TRBV29-1 to TRBJ1-3; D not certain. Per the germline V gene, CDR1 is SQVTM and CDR2 is ANQGSEA. The CDR3 spans 14 residues. Trimming shortened V by 3 bases and J by 0 bases, and 9 bases separated the two germline ends. The CDR3 nucleotides read TGCAGCGTTGAGGGGAGTTTCTCTGGAAACACCATATATTTT. This sequence encodes CSVEGSFSGNTIYF.

This sequence joins TRBV3-1 (or the pseudogene TRBV3-2) and TRBJ2-7; 10 bases agree with TRBD1. The CDR3 is made up of 15 amino acids. Germline loops: CDR1 LGHDT, CDR2 YNNKEL (reference sequence). Germline trimming cut 0 bases from V and 7 bases from J; bases unmatched to any gene: 6. This CDR3 is CASSQEGQGSREQYF. DNA of the CDR3: TGTGCCAGCAGCCAAGAGGGACAGGGGTCTCGTGAGCAGTACTTC.

The rearrangement links TRBV6-5 to TRBJ1-2; possible D gene TRBD1, 5 bases. The V end lost 7 bases, the J end lost 8 bases, and 17 bases lay between the germline ends. The CDR3 spans 13 residues. Germline CDR1 reads MNHEY; CDR2 reads SVGAGI. CDR3 loop: CASTDGGAGGYTF. The CDR3 nucleotides read TGTGCCAGCACCGACGGAGGGGCCGGGGGCTACACCTTC.

The chain uses TRBV28 and TRBJ2-1, with D maybe TRBD2 (6 bases). The germline CDR1 and CDR2 sequences are MDHEN and SYDVKM. With 2 bases removed from V and 4 bases from J, the gap between germline ends came to 9 bases. The CDR3 is 14 residues long. In DNA form, the CDR3 reads TGTGCCAGCAGTTTACCGGGACTTTACAATGAGCAGTTCTTC. Protein sequence: CASSLPGLYNEQFF.

This chain joins TRBV4-2 and TRBJ2-7; D may be TRBD1 (5 bases). CDR3 length: 17 residues. The germline CDR1 and CDR2 sequences are LGHNA and YNFKEQ. Between the trimmed V and J ends, which lost 1 base and 4 bases, there was a span of 20 bases. CDR3 sequence: CASSQGIIDSRDYEQYF. CDR3 nucleotide sequence: TGTGCCAGCAGCCAAGGGATAATCGACAGTCGCGATTACGAGCAGTACTTC.

The CDR3 DNA reads as TGTGCCAGCTCACTAACGACAGGGGCTCGGGGACCTGCCACGATGAACACTGAAGCTTTCTTT. This sequence encodes CASSLTTGARGPATMNTEAFF. The chain uses TRBV18 and TRBJ1-1, with 8 bases identical to TRBD1. The CDR3 loop spans 21 amino acids. Germline CDR1 and CDR2: KGHSH and LQKENI. The V segment lost 4 bases and the J segment 0 bases; nucleotides outside the gene matches: 22.

V usage is TRBV19 and J usage is TRBJ2-7; possibly TRBD1 for D (7 bases). The CDR3 spans 15 residues. Germline CDR1 LNHDA, CDR2 SQIVND (reference sequence). V lost 6 bases and J 3 bases, leaving 18 bases between the germline ends. The CDR3 spells CASSLRQGGIYEQYF. The CDR3 DNA reads as TGTGCCAGTAGCTTACGACAGGGAGGTATCTACGAGCAGTACTTC.

This clone has a single count. The J gene is TRBJ2-7, the V gene TRBV29-1, with TRBD1 identical over 12 bases. The germline V gene encodes CDR1 SQVTM and CDR2 ANQGSEA. The CDR3 consists of 13 residues. V lost 4 bases to trimming and J lost 5 bases; unmatched junction nucleotides: 3. The CDR3 nucleotides read TGCAGCGTTGCAGGGGACAGGGGGCACGAGCAGTACTTC. Protein: CSVAGDRGHEQYF.

The rearrangement uses TRBV4-2 and TRBJ2-1; no clear D gene. This CDR3 contains 16 residues. Germline-derived CDR1 and CDR2 are LGHNA and YNFKEQ. The V end was cut by 0 bases, the J end by 0 bases, with 9 bases between. The CDR3 loop is CASSQDLTPSYNEQFF. The CDR3 bases are TGTGCCAGCAGCCAAGATCTAACCCCCTCCTACAATGAGCAGTTCTTC.

The chain carries TRBV25-1 and TRBJ2-7, with 9 bases matching TRBD1. Unmatched junction bases numbered 7, after V lost 3 bases and J lost 4 bases. The CDR3 runs 15 residues. The germline V gene encodes CDR1 MGHDK and CDR2 SYGVNS. The chain's CDR3 is CASSDLGQGSYEQYF. CDR3 DNA sequence: TGTGCCAGCAGTGATCTGGGACAGGGCTCGTACGAGCAGTACTTC.

The chain uses TRBV6-1 and TRBJ1-4; tentative D call: TRBD1 (6 bases). CDR1 is MNHNS, CDR2 SASEGT, per germline. CDR3 length: 15 amino acids. V lost 2 bases to trimming and J lost 8 bases, with 15 bases between them. The CDR3 sequence: CASSEISRGGEKLFF. CDR3 bases: TGTGCCAGCAGTGAAATTAGCAGGGGTGGGGAAAAACTGTTTTTT.

The V call is TRBV9, the J call TRBJ1-1, with D possibly matching TRBD1 (5 bases). CDR3 length: 15 residues. Germline CDR1 reads SGDLS; CDR2 reads YYNGEE. Between the trimmed V and J ends, which lost 0 bases and 1 base, there was a span of 10 bases. This CDR3 is CASSVEGDRNTEAFF. CDR3 bases: TGTGCCAGCAGCGTAGAAGGAGACAGGAACACTGAAGCTTTCTTT. Drawing the rest from reference TRBV9 and TRBJ1-1, the complete variable domain is DSGVTQTPKHLITATGQRVTLRCSPRSGDLSVYWYQQSLDQGLQFLIQYYNGEERAKGNILERFSAQQFPDLHSELNLSSLELGDSALYFCASSVEGDRNTEAFFGQGTRLTVV.

This sequence joins TRBV5-6 and TRBJ2-7; 7 nucleotides line up with TRBD2. Losses at the gene ends were 4 bases for V and 3 bases for J; bases not matched to a gene: 16. The germline CDR1 and CDR2 sequences are SGHDT and YYEEEE. The CDR3 length is 17 residues. The CDR3 region is CASSPGLEAPFIYEQYF. The CDR3 DNA sequence: TGTGCCAGCAGCCCCGGACTAGAAGCCCCCTTTATCTACGAGCAGTACTTC.

The genes are TRBV28 and TRBJ1-2, with D tentatively TRBD1 (5 bases). This CDR3 region has 13 residues. Trimming removed 5 bases at V and 8 bases at J, with 15 bases between. CDR1 and CDR2 (germline): MDHEN, SYDVKM. The CDR3 loop is CASSLNGGRGYTF. DNA for the CDR3: TGTGCCAGCAGTCTCAACGGGGGGAGGGGCTACACCTTC.

V usage is TRBV24-1 and J usage is TRBJ2-5; D might be TRBD1 (5 bases). Trimming took off 3 bases at V and 4 bases at J, with 17 bases between the two ends. Germline CDR1 and CDR2: KGHDR and SFDVKD. The CDR3 extends over 16 amino acids. CDR3: CATSDPSTGRGETQYF. The DNA of the CDR3 is TGTGCCACCAGTGATCCTTCTACAGGCCGCGGAGAGACCCAGTACTTC.

CDR3 nucleotide sequence: TGTGCCACCAGTAGCGTAGCACCCACCAGCTACAATGAGCAGTTCTTC. The encoded protein is CATSSVAPTSYNEQFF. This chain uses TRBV24-1 with TRBJ2-1; D is ambiguous. Trimming took off 6 bases at V and 3 bases at J, with 17 bases between the two ends. CDR1 is KGHDR and CDR2 is SFDVKD in the germline V gene. The CDR3 runs to 16 residues.

The rearrangement links TRBV11-2 to TRBJ2-7, with 11 nucleotides matching TRBD1. The CDR3 totals 13 residues. Trimming at V came to 8 bases and at J to 5 bases, leaving 5 bases not matched to a gene. Germline V CDR1 and CDR2: SGHAT, FQNNGV. This CDR3 reads CASLRTGGHEQYF. CDR3 DNA sequence: TGTGCCAGCCTACGGACAGGGGGCCACGAGCAGTACTTC.

V is TRBV10-3 and J is TRBJ2-7; 7 bases fit TRBD2. Germline V lookup: CDR1 ENHRY, CDR2 SYGVKD. This CDR3 comprises 15 residues. The J segment lost 6 bases and the V segment lost 1 base, leaving 9 bases of the junction unmatched. DNA of the CDR3: TGTGCCATCAGTGAGTTACCATCCCGCGGGGGCGAGCAGTACTTC. Residues: CAISELPSRGGEQYF.

The chain uses TRBV10-3 and TRBJ2-3; tentative D call: TRBD2 (5 bases). V lost 8 bases, J lost 6 bases, and 12 bases lay in between. The CDR3 covers 12 residues. CDR1 is ENHRY, CDR2 SYGVKD, per germline. The CDR3 DNA is TGTGCCATCGGTCGGGAAGGGGATACGCAGTATTTT. Protein sequence: CAIGREGDTQYF.

This chain uses TRBV5-1 with TRBJ1-1; no clear D gene. The CDR3 sequence is 14 residues long. V was cut by 6 bases and J by 1 base, with 13 bases left in between. Looked up from germline, CDR1 is SGHRS and CDR2 is YFSETQ. This chain's CDR3 is CASTSGGQNTEAFF. The CDR3 bases are TGCGCCAGCACCTCCGGTGGGCAGAACACTGAAGCTTTCTTT.

The chain is built from TRBV7-6 and TRBJ1-4, with 8 bases that match TRBD1. Losses at the gene ends were 0 bases for V and 8 bases for J; bases not matched to a gene: 8. Germline CDR1 is SGHVS and CDR2 is FNYEAQ. CDR3 size: 16 residues. The DNA for the CDR3 is TGTGCCAGCAGCTTAGCGTCAAGACAGGGGCGGGAAAAACTGTTTTTT. Translation gives CASSLASRQGREKLFF.